The 8 T cell receptor beta chains listed next were all sequenced from one sample in a study of lymphopenia after photon versus proton radiotherapy. TCRdb keeps only in-frame clones here, not all; method: immunoSEQ multiplex PCR. There are 15,000 to 20,000 clones in the sample; more than 85% occur only once, and 1.7% lies in the top ten. The sample here was peripheral blood, taken from a patient treated with photon-based radiotherapy. The source is a woman between 40 and 50 years old with cholangiocarcinoma.

The chain recombines TRBV9 with TRBJ2-1, with 7 bases that match TRBD2. This CDR3 has 13 amino acids. Trimming took 0 bases from V and 6 from J; bases not matched to a gene: 0. Germline assignment: CDR1 SGDLS and CDR2 YYNGEE. CDR3 residues: CASSVGGSNEQFF. CDR3 nucleotides: TGTGCCAGCAGCGTAGGCGGGAGCAATGAGCAGTTCTTC.

The rearrangement links TRBV6-4 to TRBJ2-1; 10 nucleotides agree with TRBD2. The CDR3 sequence is 16 residues long. Trimming cost V 6 bases and J 6 bases; bases outside gene matches: 11. The germline CDR1 and CDR2 sequences are MRHNA and SNTAGT. CDR3 sequence: CASSLLSGGKGNEQFF. The DNA for the CDR3 is TGTGCCAGCAGCCTACTTAGCGGGGGGAAGGGCAATGAGCAGTTCTTC.

This chain uses TRBV11-2 with TRBJ2-1; no clear D gene. The CDR3 consists of 13 residues. Trimming cost V 4 bases and J 8 bases, with 12 bases left between them. CDR1 is SGHAT and CDR2 is FQNNGV in the germline V gene. The CDR3 coding sequence is TGTGCCAGCAGCTCCCACCAGGCGGATGAGCAGTTCTTC. Encoded protein: CASSSHQADEQFF.

This chain joins TRBV5-8 and TRBJ2-5; 7 bases fit TRBD2. Germline values: CDR1 SGHTS, CDR2 YDEGEE. Unmatched junction bases numbered 9, after V lost 4 bases and J lost 3 bases. The length of the CDR3 is 15 residues. In nucleotides, the CDR3 is TGTGCCAGCAGCCCGGGGTACCGGGGGGAAGAGACCCAGTACTTC. Translating it yields CASSPGYRGEETQYF. The whole variable domain, remainder taken from reference TRBV5-8 and TRBJ2-5, is EAGVTQSPTHLIKTRGQQATLRCSPISGHTSVYWYQQALGLGLQFLLWYDEGEERNRGNFPPRFSGRQFPNYSSELNVNALELEDSALYLCASSPGYRGEETQYFGPGTRLLVL.

This chain uses TRBV29-1 with TRBJ2-7, with 9 bases identical to TRBD2. Germline trimming cut 4 bases from V and 0 bases from J; bases unmatched to any gene: 1. The CDR3 has 13 residues. Looked up from germline, CDR1 is SQVTM and CDR2 is ANQGSEA. CDR3 sequence: CSVVSGSSYEQYF. In nucleotides, the CDR3 is TGCAGCGTTGTTAGCGGGAGCTCCTACGAGCAGTACTTC.

The rearrangement uses TRBV11-2 and TRBJ2-3, with D possibly called TRBD1 or TRBD2 (5 bases each). V lost 5 bases and J lost 0, with 12 bases in between. Germline CDR1 is SGHAT and CDR2 is FQNNGV. The CDR3 is 15 residues long. In nucleotides, the CDR3 is TGTGCCAGCAGCGACCGGGACCCAAGCACAGATACGCAGTATTTT. Amino acid sequence: CASSDRDPSTDTQYF.

The chain recombines TRBV7-2 with TRBJ1-2; D gene ambiguous. Germline assignment: CDR1 SGHTA and CDR2 FQGNSA. Trimming shortened V by 3 bases and J by 2 bases, and 7 bases separated the two germline ends. This CDR3 is built from 13 residues. The CDR3 nucleotides read TGTGCCAGCAGCTTCGGTCAGAACTATGGCTACACCTTC. Its protein is CASSFGQNYGYTF. The full variable domain, completed using reference TRBV7-2 and TRBJ1-2, is GAGVSQSPSNKVTEKGKDVELRCDPISGHTALYWYRQSLGQGLEFLIYFQGNSAPDKSGLPSDRFSAERTGGSVSTLTIQRTQQEDSAVYLCASSFGQNYGYTFGSGTRLTVV.

The rearrangement links TRBV2 to TRBJ1-1; tentative D call: TRBD1 (6 bases). Trimming cost V 5 bases and J 5 bases, with 12 bases left between them. The CDR3 loop spans 13 amino acids. Looked up from germline, CDR1 is SNHLY and CDR2 is FYNNEI. CDR3 sequence: CASSSGRGTEAFF. CDR3 DNA: TGTGCCAGCAGTTCGGGCAGGGGAACTGAAGCTTTCTTT.